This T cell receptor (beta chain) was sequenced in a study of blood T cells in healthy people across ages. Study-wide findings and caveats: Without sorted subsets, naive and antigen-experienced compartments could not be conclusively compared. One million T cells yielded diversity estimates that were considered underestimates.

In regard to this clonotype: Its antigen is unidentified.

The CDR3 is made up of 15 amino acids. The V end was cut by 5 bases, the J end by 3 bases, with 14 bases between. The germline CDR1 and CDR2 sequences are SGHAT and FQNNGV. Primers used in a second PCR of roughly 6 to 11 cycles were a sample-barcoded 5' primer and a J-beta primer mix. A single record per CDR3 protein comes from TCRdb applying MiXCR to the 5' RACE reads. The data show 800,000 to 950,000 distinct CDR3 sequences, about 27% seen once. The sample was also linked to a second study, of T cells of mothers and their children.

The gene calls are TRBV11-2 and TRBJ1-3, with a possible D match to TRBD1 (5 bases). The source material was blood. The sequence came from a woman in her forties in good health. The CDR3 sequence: CASSPGRGGGNTIYF. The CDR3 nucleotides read TGTGCCAGCAGCCCAGGTCGGGGGGGTGGAAACACCATATATTTT.